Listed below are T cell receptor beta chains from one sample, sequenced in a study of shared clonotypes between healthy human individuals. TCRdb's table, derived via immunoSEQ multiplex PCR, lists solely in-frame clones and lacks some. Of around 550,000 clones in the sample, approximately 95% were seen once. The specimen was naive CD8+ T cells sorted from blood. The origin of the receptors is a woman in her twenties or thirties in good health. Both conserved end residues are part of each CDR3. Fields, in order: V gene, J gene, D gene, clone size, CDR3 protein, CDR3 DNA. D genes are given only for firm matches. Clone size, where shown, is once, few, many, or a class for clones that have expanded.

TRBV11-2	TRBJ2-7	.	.	CASSLDLGQGNEQYF	TGTGCCAGCAGCTTAGATCTCGGCCAGGGTAACGAGCAGTACTTC
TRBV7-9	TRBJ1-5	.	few	CASRREDQPQHF	TGTGCCAGCAGAAGAGAAGATCAGCCCCAGCATTTT
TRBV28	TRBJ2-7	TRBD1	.	CASSLRQGADEQYF	TGTGCCAGCAGTTTAAGGCAGGGGGCAGACGAGCAGTACTTC
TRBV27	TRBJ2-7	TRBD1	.	CASSDGQGQFEQYF	TGTGCCAGCAGTGACGGACAGGGCCAGTTCGAGCAGTACTTC
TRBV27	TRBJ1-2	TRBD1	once	CASRYGQGYGYTF	TGTGCCAGCAGATACGGACAGGGGTATGGCTACACCTTC
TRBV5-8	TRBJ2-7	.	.	CASSLGDTDYEQYF	TGTGCCAGCAGCTTGGGGGACACGGACTACGAGCAGTACTTC
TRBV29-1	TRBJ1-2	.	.	CSVETAGNYGYTF	TGCAGCGTTGAAACGGCAGGGAACTATGGCTACACCTTC
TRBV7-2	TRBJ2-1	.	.	CASSFWRGPNNEQFF	TGTGCCAGCAGCTTTTGGCGGGGTCCTAACAATGAGCAGTTCTTC
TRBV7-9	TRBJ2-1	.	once	CASSPPRQYNEQFF	TGTGCCAGCAGCCCCCCGAGACAGTACAATGAGCAGTTCTTC
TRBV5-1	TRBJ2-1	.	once	CASSLASSRALYNEQFF	TGCGCCAGCAGCTTGGCCTCTTCGAGGGCCTTATACAATGAGCAGTTCTTC
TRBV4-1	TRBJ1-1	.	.	CASSGSNTEAFF	TGCGCCAGCAGCGGGTCGAACACTGAAGCTTTCTTT
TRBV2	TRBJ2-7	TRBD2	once	CASTGGPGTSGYEQYF	TGTGCCAGCACCGGCGGTCCCGGGACTAGCGGATACGAGCAGTACTTC
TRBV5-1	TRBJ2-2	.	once	CASSPGGPGQGTGELFF	TGCGCCAGCAGCCCCGGGGGACCGGGACAAGGCACCGGGGAGCTGTTTTTT
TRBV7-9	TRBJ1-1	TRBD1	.	CASSTRGQGSTEAFF	TGTGCCAGCAGCACACGGGGACAGGGGAGCACTGAAGCTTTCTTT
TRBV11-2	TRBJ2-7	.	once	CASSLDRDYYEQYF	TGTGCCAGCAGCTTAGACAGGGATTATTACGAGCAGTACTTC
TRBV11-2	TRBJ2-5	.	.	CASSLVAGSQETQYF	TGTGCCAGCAGCTTAGTTGCGGGATCCCAAGAGACCCAGTACTTC
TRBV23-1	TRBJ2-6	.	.	CASSRESNTGHTRSGANVLTF	TGCGCCAGCAGTCGTGAATCAAACACGGGACACACCCGCTCTGGGGCCAACGTCCTGACTTTC
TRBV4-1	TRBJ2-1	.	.	CASSQAHHNEQFF	TGCGCCAGCAGCCAAGCTCACCACAATGAGCAGTTCTTC
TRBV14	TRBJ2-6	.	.	CASSQEFQGLPYGANVLTF	TGTGCCAGCAGCCAAGAGTTTCAGGGGCTTCCTTACGGGGCCAACGTCCTGACTTTC
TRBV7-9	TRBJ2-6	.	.	CASSLVHSGANVLTF	TGTGCCAGCAGCTTAGTCCATTCTGGGGCCAACGTCCTGACTTTC
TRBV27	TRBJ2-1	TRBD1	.	CASSLPGGGNEQFF	TGTGCCAGCAGTTTACCAGGGGGCGGGAATGAGCAGTTCTTC
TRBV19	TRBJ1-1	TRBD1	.	CASSKGAGTEAFF	TGTGCCAGTAGTAAGGGGGCCGGTACTGAAGCTTTCTTT
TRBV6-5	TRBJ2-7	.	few	CASSYQDGYEQYF	TGTGCCAGCAGTTACCAGGACGGTTACGAGCAGTACTTC
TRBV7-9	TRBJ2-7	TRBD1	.	CASSLGQGVRNEQYF	TGTGCCAGCAGCTTGGGACAGGGTGTGAGAAACGAGCAGTACTTC
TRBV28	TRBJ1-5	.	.	CASSLYSNQPQHF	TGTGCCAGCAGCCTTTATAGCAATCAGCCCCAGCATTTT
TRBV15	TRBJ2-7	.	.	CATSTSAHREQYF	TGTGCCACCAGCACCTCGGCTCACAGAGAGCAGTACTTC
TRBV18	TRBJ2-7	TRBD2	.	CASSPGSGGYEQYF	TGTGCCAGCTCACCCGGGAGCGGGGGCTACGAGCAGTACTTC
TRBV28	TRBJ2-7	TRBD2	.	CASSPNSGRAHYEQYF	TGTGCCAGCAGCCCTAATAGCGGGAGGGCCCACTACGAGCAGTACTTC
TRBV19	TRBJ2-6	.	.	CATSRTAFSGANVLTF	TGTGCCACCTCTAGGACAGCCTTCTCTGGGGCCAACGTCCTGACTTTC
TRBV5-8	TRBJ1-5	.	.	CASSLIIAGMASNQPQHF	TGTGCCAGCAGCTTGATCATAGCCGGAATGGCCAGCAATCAGCCCCAGCATTTT
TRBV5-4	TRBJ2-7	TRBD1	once	CASSFDREYEQYF	TGTGCCAGCAGTTTCGACAGGGAGTACGAGCAGTACTTC
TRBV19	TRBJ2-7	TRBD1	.	CASKLGTGDDEQYF	TGTGCCAGTAAGTTGGGGACAGGGGACGACGAGCAGTACTTC